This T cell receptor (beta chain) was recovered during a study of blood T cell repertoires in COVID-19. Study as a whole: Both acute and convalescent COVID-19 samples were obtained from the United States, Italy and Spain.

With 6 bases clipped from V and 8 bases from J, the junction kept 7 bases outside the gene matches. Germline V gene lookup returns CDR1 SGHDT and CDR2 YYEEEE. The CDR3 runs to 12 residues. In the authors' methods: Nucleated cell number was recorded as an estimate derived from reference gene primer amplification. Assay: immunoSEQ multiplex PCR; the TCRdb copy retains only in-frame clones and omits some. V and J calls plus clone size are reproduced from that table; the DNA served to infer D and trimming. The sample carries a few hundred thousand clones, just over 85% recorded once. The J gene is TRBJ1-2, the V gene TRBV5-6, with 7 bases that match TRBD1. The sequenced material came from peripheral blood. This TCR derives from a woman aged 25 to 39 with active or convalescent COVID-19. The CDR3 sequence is CASTLRGEGYTF. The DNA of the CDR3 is TGTGCCAGCACCCTCAGGGGGGAGGGCTACACCTTC.